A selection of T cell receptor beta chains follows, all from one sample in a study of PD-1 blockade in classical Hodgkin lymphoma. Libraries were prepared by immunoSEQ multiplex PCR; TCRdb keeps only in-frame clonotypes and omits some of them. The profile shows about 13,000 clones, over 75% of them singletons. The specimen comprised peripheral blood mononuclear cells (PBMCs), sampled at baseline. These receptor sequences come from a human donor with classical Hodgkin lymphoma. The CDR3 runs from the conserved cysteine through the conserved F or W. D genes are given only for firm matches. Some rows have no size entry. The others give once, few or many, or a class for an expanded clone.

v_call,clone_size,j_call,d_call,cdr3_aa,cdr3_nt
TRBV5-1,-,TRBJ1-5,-,CASSWSSGGNQPQHF,TGCGCCAGCAGCTGGAGTTCAGGGGGCAATCAGCCCCAGCATTTT
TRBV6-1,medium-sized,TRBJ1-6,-,CASSEGPFSSYNSPLHF,TGTGCCAGCAGTGAAGGGCCGTTTAGCTCCTATAATTCACCCCTCCACTTT
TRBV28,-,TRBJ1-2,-,CASSPRGYTF,TGTGCCAGCAGTCCCCGGGGCTACACCTTC
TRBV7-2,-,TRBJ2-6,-,CASSFYAAISGANVLTF,TGTGCCAGCAGCTTTTACGCAGCGATCTCTGGGGCCAACGTCCTGACTTTC
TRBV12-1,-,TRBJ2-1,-,CASSFSASYNEQFF,TGTGCCAGCAGCTTTTCTGCCTCCTACAATGAGCAGTTCTTC
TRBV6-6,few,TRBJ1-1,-,CASTYLDGNEAFF,TGTGCCAGCACTTATCTGGACGGCAACGAAGCTTTCTTT
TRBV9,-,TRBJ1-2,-,CASSGRVLTF,TGTGCCAGCAGCGGGAGGGTCCTCACCTTC
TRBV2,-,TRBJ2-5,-,CASSEYGTVQETQYF,TGTGCCAGCAGTGAATACGGTACAGTCCAAGAGACCCAGTACTTC
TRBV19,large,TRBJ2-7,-,CASSLGYEQYF,TGTGCCAGTAGTCTCGGCTACGAGCAGTACTTC
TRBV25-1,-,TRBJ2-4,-,CASSDTRLAVENIQYF,TGTGCCAGCAGTGACACCAGACTGGCGGTCGAAAACATTCAGTACTTC
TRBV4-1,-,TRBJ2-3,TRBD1,CASSQVQGADTQYF,TGCGCCAGCAGCCAAGTTCAGGGGGCAGATACGCAGTATTTT
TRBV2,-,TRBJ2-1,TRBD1,CASSDRPSTGGRDEQFF,TGTGCCAGCAGTGACCGGCCGTCGACAGGGGGCCGCGATGAGCAGTTCTTC